This T cell receptor (beta chain) was identified during a study of tumor-infiltrating lymphocytes in primary liver carcinoma. Overall study: Among the tumors, stages were T1-T3 N0M0 and sizes about 4 to 11 cm. Tissue type made little difference to sample yields of roughly 3.65 to 7.13 million productive TCRbeta reads. General study findings and limits: Between tumor regions, pairs overlapped more than tumor-adjacent and tumor-blood pairs did. Presence in all five tumor regions was observed for only about 7.5-24% of top clones.

In this sample, this clonotype turned up many times. Antigen: not known. The CDR3 covers 15 residues. The germline gives CDR1 SGHRS, CDR2 YFSETQ. The V segment lost 4 bases and the J segment 3 bases; nucleotides outside the gene matches: 6. Co-extraction of both nucleic acids (RNA and DNA) used about 18-34 mg of unsorted bulk tissue. The template, roughly 0.45 ug total RNA, yielded TCR beta cDNA made with a constant-region primer. Nested multiplex PCR, run for three rounds with slightly modified ARM-PCR, yielded TCR beta libraries. TRBV1-TRBV30 forward and Cbeta reverse primers drove the first two approximately 10-cycle rounds. One entry per CDR3 protein results from TCRdb running MiXCR on the multiplex PCR reads. The table lists roughly 78,000 distinct CDR3 sequences, 65% to 75% of them singletons.

Material for sequencing was liver tumor tissue from sampling region 4. Stated subset: tumor region T4, right-lateral pole. V is TRBV5-1 and J is TRBJ2-5, with TRBD1 matching 10 bases. The TCR originated in an older woman with primary liver carcinoma and hepatitis B virus infection. This CDR3 reads CASSEGQGLEETQYF. CDR3 DNA: TGCGCCAGCAGCGAGGGACAGGGGCTGGAAGAGACCCAGTACTTC.